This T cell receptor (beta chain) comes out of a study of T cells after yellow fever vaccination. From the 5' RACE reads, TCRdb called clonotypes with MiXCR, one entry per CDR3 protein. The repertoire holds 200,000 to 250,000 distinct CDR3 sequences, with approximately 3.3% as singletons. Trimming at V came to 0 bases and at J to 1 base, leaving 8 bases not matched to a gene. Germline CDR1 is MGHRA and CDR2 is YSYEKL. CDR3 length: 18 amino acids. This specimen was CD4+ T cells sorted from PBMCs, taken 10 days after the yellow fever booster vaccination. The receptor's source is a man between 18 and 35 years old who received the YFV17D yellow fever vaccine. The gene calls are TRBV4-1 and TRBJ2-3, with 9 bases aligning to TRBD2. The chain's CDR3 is CASSQERGAGGGTDTQYF. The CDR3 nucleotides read TGCGCCAGCAGCCAAGAGAGGGGCGCGGGGGGGGGCACAGATACGCAGTATTTT.